These 10 T cell receptor beta chains were sequenced from one sample in a study of patients and donors after allogeneic stem cell transplantation. MiXCR, applied by TCRdb to the RT-PCR reads, yields one record per CDR3 protein. The data hold 800,000 to 1,000,000 distinct CDR3 sequences, with roughly 18% observed a single time. The sequencing input was blood, either unsorted or a sorted T cell fraction (not recorded which). These receptors were taken from a human donor who was either an allogeneic HSCT recipient or a stem cell or donor lymphocyte infusion donor (not recorded which). It is not recorded whose cells these are; they may come from a transplant donor.

This clonotype was found many times. The genes are TRBV5-6 and TRBJ1-5; the D gene is possibly TRBD1 (5 bases). The CDR3 runs 16 residues. V shed 4 bases and J shed 5 bases, with 19 bases lying between them. Germline V lookup: CDR1 SGHDT, CDR2 YYEEEE. CDR3 sequence (DNA): TGTGCCAGCAGCGAACGAACCCGGGACGTCTATCAGCCCCAGCATTTT. Translated, it gives CASSERTRDVYQPQHF.

The chain carries TRBV20-1 and TRBJ2-7, with a tentative D call TRBD2 (6 bases). This CDR3 region has 15 residues. The V and J ends lost 0 bases and 6 bases respectively, with 18 bases between them. CDR1 is DFQATT and CDR2 is SNEGSKA in the germline V gene (reference sequence). The CDR3 DNA is TGCAGTGCTAGAGATCCGGGCGGGGCGGTCGTCGAGCAGTACTTC. It specifies CSARDPGGAVVEQYF.

This clonotype was picked up many times. The chain employs TRBV6-6 and TRBJ1-2, with D uncertain. Germline CDR1 is MNHNY and CDR2 is SVGAGI (reference sequence). This CDR3 region has 12 residues. The V end was cut by 2 bases, the J end by 4 bases, with 5 bases between. The CDR3 bases are TGTGCCAGCAGTTACAGAACCTATGGCTACACCTTC. Translation: CASSYRTYGYTF.

This sequence joins TRBV24-1 and TRBJ2-1; 10 bases align to TRBD1. Germline V gene lookup returns CDR1 KGHDR and CDR2 SFDVKD. The CDR3 is 15 amino acids. The J segment lost 9 bases and the V segment lost 1 base, leaving 5 bases of the junction unmatched. The CDR3 bases are TGTGCCACCAGTGATTTCGGACAGGGGGTGAGTGAGCAGTTCTTC. It is translated as CATSDFGQGVSEQFF.

This clonotype was observed a few times. The chain links TRBV5-1 to TRBJ2-7, with 15 bases that match TRBD2. V was pared by 3 bases and J by 3 bases, with 10 bases of the junction left unmatched. The V gene's germline CDR1 is SGHRS and CDR2 YFSETQ. The CDR3 spans 18 residues. This CDR3 reads CASSWGLAGGPHYYEQYF. The CDR3, as DNA: TGCGCCAGCAGCTGGGGACTAGCGGGAGGCCCCCACTACTACGAGCAGTACTTC.

A few counts support this clonotype. The V and J genes are TRBV18 and TRBJ2-1; TRBD2 agrees at 12 bases. Trimming removed 3 bases from V and 4 bases from J; junction bases left unmatched: 7. CDR3 size: 17 residues. Germline CDR1 and CDR2: KGHSH and LQKENI. The CDR3 DNA follows: TGTGCCAGCTCACCGGTGATGGGACTAGCGGGTTACAATGAGCAGTTCTTC. It specifies CASSPVMGLAGYNEQFF. The full variable domain, rest sourced from reference TRBV18 and TRBJ2-1, is NAGVMQNPRHLVRRRGQEARLRCSPMKGHSHVYWYRQLPEEGLKFMVYLQKENIIDESGMPKERFSAEFPKEGPSILRIQQVVRGDSAAYFCASSPVMGLAGYNEQFFGPGTRLTVL.

This chain uses TRBV12-3 or TRBV12-4 with TRBJ2-7, with D perhaps matching TRBD2 (5 bases). The V end lost 6 bases, the J end lost 2 bases, and 11 bases lay between the germline ends. The CDR3 is 13 residues long. CDR3 bases: TGTGCCAGCAGCCGAGCGGCCCCCTACGAGCAGTACTTC. Translated: CASSRAAPYEQYF.

This clonotype came up a few times. The chain uses TRBV19 and TRBJ1-3, with D tentatively TRBD1 (6 bases). Per the germline V gene, CDR1 is LNHDA and CDR2 is SQIVND (reference sequence). V lost 7 bases and J 0 bases, leaving 16 bases between the germline ends. This CDR3 has 16 residues. This chain's CDR3 is CASTRTVLDSGNTIYF. For the CDR3, the DNA is TGTGCCAGTACCCGGACAGTTCTTGACTCTGGAAACACCATATATTTT.

The chain links TRBV6-2 or TRBV6-3 to TRBJ1-5, with D unclear. Germline lookup yields CDR1 MNHEY and CDR2 SVGEGT. The V end was cut by 4 bases, the J end by 6 bases, with 16 bases between. This CDR3 is 15 amino acids long. The CDR3 region has the DNA TGTGCCAGCAGTTCCGCAATTAGTACTGGTCAGCCCCAGCATTTT. Translated, it gives CASSSAISTGQPQHF.

There are many counts of this clonotype. The rearrangement links TRBV7-2 to TRBJ2-7; 7 bases map to TRBD1. The trim removed 2 bases at V and 2 bases at J, leaving 3 bases unmatched. Germline V CDR1 and CDR2: SGHTA, FQGNSA. The CDR3 totals 14 residues. DNA of the CDR3: TGTGCCAGCAGCTTATACAGGGGAGCCTACGAGCAGTACTTC. This encodes CASSLYRGAYEQYF.